This T cell receptor beta chain was captured by sequencing in a study of somatic mutations in cytotoxic T cells in rheumatoid arthritis (TCRdb year 2017). Study-level background: Peripheral blood (roughly 33 ml EDTA) was collected from patients immediately after diagnosis and before any treatment began. Some T-cell populations stained with V beta antibodies were sorted by flow on a FACSAria II or Sony SH800 to nearly 100% purity, with sorted V beta1+ cells additionally subjected to TCRB sequencing. Median age was essentially the same in the patient group and the control group. For roughly 61 rheumatoid arthritis patients and 20 healthy controls, TCRB deep sequencing was carried out. The study asked whether expanded CD8+ T-cell clones in newly diagnosed, untreated rheumatoid arthritis carry somatic mutations, and used TCRB deep sequencing to characterize clonality. Overall results and qualifications from the work: CD8+ T-cell clonality did not differ significantly between rheumatoid arthritis patients and age-matched healthy controls. In about an eighth of the roughly 65 patients the largest CD8+ clone exceeded 20% of CD8+ cells, and several identical CD8+ TCRB sequences were shared between blood and synovial fluid. The antigen targets of the expanded CD8+ clones were unknown, and absence from virus-specific databases did not rule out viral specificity. Healthy controls showed no age-related increase in CD8+ clonality, whereas patients did (Spearman r=0.49).

Positive magnetic bead selection on an AutoMACS was used to isolate CD4+ and CD8+ cells, with flow cytometry used to check purity. After a first flow cytometry screen using a TCR V beta antibody panel, clonal expansions were characterized through TCRB deep sequencing of sorted CD8+ fractions. Peripheral blood mononuclear cells were isolated by Ficoll-Paque PLUS density gradient separation. Using Nucleospin Tissue or Tissue XS kits, DNA was extracted from CD4-enriched, CD8-enriched or PBMC samples, with quantification by a Qubit 2.0 fluorometer. This clone was picked up a small number of times. Its recognized antigen is unknown. Base quality data are lacking; no much larger clone is found one base away. Genomic DNA underwent TCRB CDR3 sequencing using the immunoSEQ assay. Regarding the original processing steps: When patient CD8+ clones exceeding 1% were checked against published virus-specific TCRB sequences, only a few matched. Nothing other than productive TCRB rearrangements was included in the analyses. Defining a clone by its unique TCRB CDR3 sequence, the study calculated clonality as a productive clonality index derived from Shannon entropy. To calculate repertoire overlap between two samples, the template counts of each clone were considered relative to each sample's total templates. V-gene usage measured by flow cytometry correlated with TCRB sequencing V-gene usage, with a Spearman r of around 0.59. This is the immuneACCESS table as TCRdb keeps it, with only in-frame sequences that have V and J called. A part of the clones is gone; compared with another copy, unresolved V genes explain less than half, and the rest is unexplained. Clonal size and the V and J genes are those of that table, whereas D and trimming came from the DNA. Recorded for this sample are tens of thousands of clones; 78% of them occurred a single time. Around 11% of the sample lies in the top ten.

This sequence was found in an adult with rheumatoid arthritis. Sequenced material: CD8+ T cells sorted from blood.

The DNA sequence follows: TGTGCCAGCAGTTCCTCCCAATCTGACAGGGAGACAGATACGCAGTATTTT. Translated, this is CASSSSQSDRETDTQYF. The chain employs TRBV28 and TRBJ2-3; TRBD1 matches 7 bases in the middle. The germline V gene gives CDR1 as MDHEN and CDR2 as SYDVKM. Relative to germline, V is missing 4 bases and J is missing 3 bases, with 13 bases of the junction outside any gene match. Spanning cysteine to phenylalanine, the CDR3 consists of 17 amino acids. Of the read, only the CDR3 DNA is kept; its 51 bases are in frame from base 1.